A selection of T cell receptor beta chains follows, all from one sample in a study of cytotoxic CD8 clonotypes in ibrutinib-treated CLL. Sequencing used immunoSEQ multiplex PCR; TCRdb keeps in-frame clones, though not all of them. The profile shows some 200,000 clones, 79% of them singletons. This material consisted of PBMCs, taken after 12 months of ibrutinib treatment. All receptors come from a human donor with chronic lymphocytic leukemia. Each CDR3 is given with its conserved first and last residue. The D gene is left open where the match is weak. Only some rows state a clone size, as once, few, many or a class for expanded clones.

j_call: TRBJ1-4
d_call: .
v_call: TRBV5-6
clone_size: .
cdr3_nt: TGTGCCAGCAGTTCTGTGACAATCGGGTGGGAAAAACTGTTTTTT
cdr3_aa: CASSSVTIGWEKLFF

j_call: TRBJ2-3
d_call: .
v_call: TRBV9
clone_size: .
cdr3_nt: TGTGCCAGCAGCGTAGGAGAAGATACGCAGTATTTT
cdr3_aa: CASSVGEDTQYF

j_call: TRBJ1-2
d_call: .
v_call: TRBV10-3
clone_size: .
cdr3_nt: TGTGCCATCAGTGAGGGGGGGATCTTTGGCTACACCTTC
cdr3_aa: CAISEGGIFGYTF

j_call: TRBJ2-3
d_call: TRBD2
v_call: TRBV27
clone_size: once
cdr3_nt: TGTGCCAGCAGTCCTCGGGCTAGCGGGGTTGATACGCAGTATTTT
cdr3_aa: CASSPRASGVDTQYF

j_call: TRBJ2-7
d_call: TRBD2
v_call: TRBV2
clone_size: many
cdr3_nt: TGTGCCAGCAGTCCCACCGGGACTAGGGGGGACGAGCAGTACTTC
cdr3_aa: CASSPTGTRGDEQYF

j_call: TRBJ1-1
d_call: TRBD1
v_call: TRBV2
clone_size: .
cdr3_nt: TGTGCCAGCAGTTACCGGGACAGGGGGCGGAACACTGAAGCTTTCTTT
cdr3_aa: CASSYRDRGRNTEAFF

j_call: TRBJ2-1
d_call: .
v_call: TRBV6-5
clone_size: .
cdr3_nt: TGTGCCAGCAGTTTGGCGGACTGGACTACTCCCACATTCTTC
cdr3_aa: CASSLADWTTPTFF

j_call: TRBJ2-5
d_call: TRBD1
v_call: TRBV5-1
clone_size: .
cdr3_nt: TGCGCCAGCAGCTTGGGGCGCTCGGCAGGGGGCGGGCAAGAGACCCAGTACTTC
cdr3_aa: CASSLGRSAGGGQETQYF

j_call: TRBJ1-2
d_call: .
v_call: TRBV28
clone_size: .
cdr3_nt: TGTGCCAGCAGTTTAGGGGTGGGGGGAAACTATGGCTACACCTTC
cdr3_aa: CASSLGVGGNYGYTF

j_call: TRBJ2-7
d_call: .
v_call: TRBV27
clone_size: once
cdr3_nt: TGTGCCAGCAGCCCTTTGGGAGCCGGAGTCGAGCAGTACTTC
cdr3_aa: CASSPLGAGVEQYF

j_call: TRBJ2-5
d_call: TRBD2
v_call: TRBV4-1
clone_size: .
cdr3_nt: TGCGCCAGCAGCCCTAACAGCGGCGGGGGGGCCGGAGAGACCCAGTACTTC
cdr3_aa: CASSPNSGGGAGETQYF

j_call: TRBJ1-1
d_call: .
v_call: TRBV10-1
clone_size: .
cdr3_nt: TGCGCCAGCAGTAATAAGCCGGACACTGAAGCTTTCTTT
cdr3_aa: CASSNKPDTEAFF

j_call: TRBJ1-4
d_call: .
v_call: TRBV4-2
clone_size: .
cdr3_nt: TGTGCCAGCATGGCCCTGGGGACTGCAACTAATGAAAAACTGTTTTTT
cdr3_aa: CASMALGTATNEKLFF

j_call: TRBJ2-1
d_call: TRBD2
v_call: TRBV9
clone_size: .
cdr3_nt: TGTGCCAGCAGCGAGCGGGGGGATGGGCAGTTCTTC
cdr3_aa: CASSERGDGQFF

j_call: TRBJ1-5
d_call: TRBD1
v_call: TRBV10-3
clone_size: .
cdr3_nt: TGTGCCATCAGTGAGTCTGACAGGGAGCCCAATCAGCCCCAGCATTTT
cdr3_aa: CAISESDREPNQPQHF

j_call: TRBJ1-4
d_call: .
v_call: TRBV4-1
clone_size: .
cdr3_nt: TGCGCCAGCAGCCAAGAGTATGGGCGGTCGCGGGAAAAACTGTTTTTT
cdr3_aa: CASSQEYGRSREKLFF

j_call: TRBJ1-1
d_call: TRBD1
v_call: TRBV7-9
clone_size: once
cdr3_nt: TGTGCCAGCAGCCCTCCAAACCCCGGGACAGGGAACACTGAAGCTTTCTTT
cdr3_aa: CASSPPNPGTGNTEAFF

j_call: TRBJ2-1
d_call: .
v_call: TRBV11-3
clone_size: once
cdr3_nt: TGTGCCAGCAGCCCTTTGGGGGGCAGTAACTACAATGAGCAGTTCTTC
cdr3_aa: CASSPLGGSNYNEQFF

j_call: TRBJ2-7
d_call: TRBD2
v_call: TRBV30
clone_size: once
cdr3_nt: TGTGCCTGGAGTGGGATCGGACTAGCGGGGGGGGCCTACGAGCAGTACTTC
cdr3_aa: CAWSGIGLAGGAYEQYF

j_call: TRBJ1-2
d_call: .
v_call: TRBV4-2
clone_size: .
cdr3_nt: TGTGCCAGCAGCCCCCTGGTGGGGGAAGGTTCGGGCTACACCTTC
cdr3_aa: CASSPLVGEGSGYTF

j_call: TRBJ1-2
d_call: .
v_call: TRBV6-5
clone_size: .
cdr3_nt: TGTGCCAGCAGGGCACCTGGACAGCGAACTTATGGCTACACCTTC
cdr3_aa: CASRAPGQRTYGYTF

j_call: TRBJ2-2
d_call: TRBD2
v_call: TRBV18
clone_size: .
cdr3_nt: TGTGCCAGCTCACCACCCCTAGCGGGAGCCACCGGGGAGCTGTTTTTT
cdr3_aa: CASSPPLAGATGELFF

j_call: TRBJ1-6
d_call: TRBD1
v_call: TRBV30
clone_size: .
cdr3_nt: TGTGCCTGGAGTCAGGACAGGGCCTATAATTCACCCCTCCACTTT
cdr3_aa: CAWSQDRAYNSPLHF

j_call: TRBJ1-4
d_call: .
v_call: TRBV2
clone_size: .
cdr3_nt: TGTGCCAGCACGTTCGAGAGGCGGACTAATGAAAAACTGTTTTTT
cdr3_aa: CASTFERRTNEKLFF

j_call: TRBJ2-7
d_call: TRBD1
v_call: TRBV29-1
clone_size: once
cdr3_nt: TGCAGCGTTGCCGGGACAGGGGGGGGCGAGCAGTACTTC
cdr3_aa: CSVAGTGGGEQYF

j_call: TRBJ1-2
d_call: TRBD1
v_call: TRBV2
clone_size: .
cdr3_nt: TGTGCCAGCAGTCCGGACAGGTACTATGGCTACACCTTC
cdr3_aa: CASSPDRYYGYTF

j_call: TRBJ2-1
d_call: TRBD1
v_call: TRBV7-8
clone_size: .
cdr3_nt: TGTGCCAGCAATCCGGACAGGGCGCTCTACAATGAGCAGTTCTTC
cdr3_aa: CASNPDRALYNEQFF

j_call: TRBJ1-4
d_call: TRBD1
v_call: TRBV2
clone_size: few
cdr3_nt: TGTGCCAGCAGTAACAGGGGGCATAATGAAAAACTGTTTTTT
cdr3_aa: CASSNRGHNEKLFF

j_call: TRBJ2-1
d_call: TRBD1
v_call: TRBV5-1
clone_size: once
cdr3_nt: TGCGCCAGCAGCTCCGCCCCACAGGGGATCAATGAGCAGTTCTTC
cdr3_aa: CASSSAPQGINEQFF

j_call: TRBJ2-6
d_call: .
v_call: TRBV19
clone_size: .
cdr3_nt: TGTGCCAGTAGCCCCTCGTCTACGGGACTCTACTCTGGGGCCAACGTCCTGACTTTC
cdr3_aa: CASSPSSTGLYSGANVLTF

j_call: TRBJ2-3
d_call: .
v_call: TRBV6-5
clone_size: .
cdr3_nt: TGTGCCAGCAGGACCCCCGGCCGTACAGATACGCAGTATTTT
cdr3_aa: CASRTPGRTDTQYF

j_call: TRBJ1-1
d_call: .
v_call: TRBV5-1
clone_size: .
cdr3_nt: TGCGCCAGCAGCTTGGTGGCAGGGGAGATTTCGAAAGCTTTCTTT
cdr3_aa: CASSLVAGEISKAFF

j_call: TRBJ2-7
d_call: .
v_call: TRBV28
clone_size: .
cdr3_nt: TGTGCCAGCAGTTTAGGGACAAAAAAGCAGTACTTC
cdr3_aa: CASSLGTKKQYF

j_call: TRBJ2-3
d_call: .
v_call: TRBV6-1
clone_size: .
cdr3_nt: TGTGCCAGCAGTGAAGGAGGGGACACAGATACGCAGTATTTT
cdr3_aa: CASSEGGDTDTQYF

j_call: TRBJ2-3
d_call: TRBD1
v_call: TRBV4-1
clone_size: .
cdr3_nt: TGCGCCAGCAGCCAGGACCCGGACAGGGGGGAGGATACGCAGTATTTT
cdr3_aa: CASSQDPDRGEDTQYF

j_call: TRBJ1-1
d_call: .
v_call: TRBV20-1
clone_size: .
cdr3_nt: TGCAGTGCTAGGGCCTTCACTGAAGCTTTCTTT
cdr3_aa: CSARAFTEAFF

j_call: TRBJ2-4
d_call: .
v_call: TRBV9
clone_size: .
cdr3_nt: TGTGCCAGCAGCGTAGAAGAGTATTCTATTCAGTACTTC
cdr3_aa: CASSVEEYSIQYF

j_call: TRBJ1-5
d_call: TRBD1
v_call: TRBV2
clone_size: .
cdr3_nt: TGTGCCAGCAAGCCCAGGGGGGCGAGTGGTCAGCCCCAGCATTTT
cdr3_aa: CASKPRGASGQPQHF

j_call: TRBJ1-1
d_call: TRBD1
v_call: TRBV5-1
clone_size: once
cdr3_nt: TGCGCCAGCAGCTCCGGGACAGGGGGCTTGAACACTGAAGCTTTCTTT
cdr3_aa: CASSSGTGGLNTEAFF

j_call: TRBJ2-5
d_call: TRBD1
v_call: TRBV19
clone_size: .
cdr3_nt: TGTGCCAGTAAGACAGGGGGCGCAGAGACCCAGTACTTC
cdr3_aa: CASKTGGAETQYF

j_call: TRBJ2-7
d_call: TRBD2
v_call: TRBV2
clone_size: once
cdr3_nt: TGTGCCAGCAGTGAAAGTGTGGTGCGGGGGAGCTACGAGCAGTACTTC
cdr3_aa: CASSESVVRGSYEQYF

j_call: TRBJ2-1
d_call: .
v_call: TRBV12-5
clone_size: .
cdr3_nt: TGTGCTAGTGGTTTGGGCGGGAACTACAATGAGCAGTTCTTC
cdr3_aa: CASGLGGNYNEQFF

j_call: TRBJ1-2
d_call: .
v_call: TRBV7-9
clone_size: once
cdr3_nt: TGTGCCAGCAGCTTCCAGACAGCGTATTATGACTACACCTTC
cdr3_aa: CASSFQTAYYDYTF

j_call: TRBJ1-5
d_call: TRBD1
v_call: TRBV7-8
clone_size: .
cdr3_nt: TGTGCCAGCAGCTTAACGGGACAGTCAGGTCAGCCCCAGCATTTT
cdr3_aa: CASSLTGQSGQPQHF

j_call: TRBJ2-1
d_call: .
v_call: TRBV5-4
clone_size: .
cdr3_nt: TGTGCCAGCAGCTTGGGGTGGATACTCAGAAATGAGCAGTTCTTC
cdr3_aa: CASSLGWILRNEQFF

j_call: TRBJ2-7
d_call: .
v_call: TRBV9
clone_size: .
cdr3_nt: TGTGCCAGCAGCCTCCGGGCTTCGTCCTACGAGCAGTACTTC
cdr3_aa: CASSLRASSYEQYF